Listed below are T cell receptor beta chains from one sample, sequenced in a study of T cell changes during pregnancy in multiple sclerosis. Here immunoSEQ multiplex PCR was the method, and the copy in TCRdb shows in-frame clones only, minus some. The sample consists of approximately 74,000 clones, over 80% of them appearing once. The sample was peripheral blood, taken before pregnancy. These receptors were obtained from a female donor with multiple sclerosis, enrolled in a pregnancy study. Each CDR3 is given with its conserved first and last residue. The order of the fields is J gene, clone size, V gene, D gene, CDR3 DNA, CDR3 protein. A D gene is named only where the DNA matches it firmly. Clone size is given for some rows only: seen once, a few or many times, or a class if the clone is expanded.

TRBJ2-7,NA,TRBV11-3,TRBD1,TGTGCCAGCAGCGACCACAGGGGGCTCCCCCCCTACGAGCAGTACTTC,CASSDHRGLPPYEQYF
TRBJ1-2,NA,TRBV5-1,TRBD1,TGCGCCAGCAGCTTTGACAGGGCGGAAGGCTACACCTTC,CASSFDRAEGYTF
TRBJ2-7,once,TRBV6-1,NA,TGTGCCAGCAGCGGGCTAGCGTACGAGCAGTACTTC,CASSGLAYEQYF
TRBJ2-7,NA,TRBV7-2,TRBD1,TGTGCCAGCAGCAAAGCAGGGGGAAACTCCTACGAGCAGTACTTC,CASSKAGGNSYEQYF
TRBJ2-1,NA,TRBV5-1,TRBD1,TGCGCCAGCAGCTTGAATACGGGACAGGGGCCCCTCTACAATGAGCAGTTCTTC,CASSLNTGQGPLYNEQFF
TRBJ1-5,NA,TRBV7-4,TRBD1,TGTGCCAGCAGGGAACAGGGGGCAAGAGGCAATCAGCCCCAGCATTTT,CASREQGARGNQPQHF
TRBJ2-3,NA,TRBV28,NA,TGTGCCAGCAGTTTAGGCGGGGCCACCACAGATACGCAGTATTTT,CASSLGGATTDTQYF
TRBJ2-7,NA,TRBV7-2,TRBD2,TGTGCCACCCGACTTAGCGGGGCCTACGAGCAGTACTTC,CATRLSGAYEQYF
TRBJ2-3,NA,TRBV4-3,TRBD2,TGCGCCAGCAGCCCCGGTACCGGGACTAGCCGAGATACGCAGTATTTT,CASSPGTGTSRDTQYF
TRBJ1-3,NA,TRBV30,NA,TGTGCCTGGAGTACGGGATTAGGAAACACCATATATTTT,CAWSTGLGNTIYF
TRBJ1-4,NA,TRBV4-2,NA,TGTGCCAGCAGCCAAGGCAACGGGAGCACCGGTTGGGAAAAACTGTTTTTT,CASSQGNGSTGWEKLFF
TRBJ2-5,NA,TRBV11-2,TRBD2,TGTGCCAGCAGCAGATGGGGGGGAGAGACCCAGTACTTC,CASSRWGGETQYF
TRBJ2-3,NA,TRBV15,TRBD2,TGTGCCACCAGCAGAGCTGGACTAGCGGGAGGGGGAGATACGCAGTATTTT,CATSRAGLAGGGDTQYF
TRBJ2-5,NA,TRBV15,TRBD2,TGTGCCACCAGCAGACTAGCGGGAGAAGGGACTCAGTACTTC,CATSRLAGEGTQYF
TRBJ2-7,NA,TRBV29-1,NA,TGCAGCGTTGAGAGTCGGGAGAACTCCTACGAGCAGTACTTC,CSVESRENSYEQYF
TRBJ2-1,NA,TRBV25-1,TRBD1,TGTGCCAGCAGTCTTACAGGGGCCAATGAGCAGTTCTTC,CASSLTGANEQFF
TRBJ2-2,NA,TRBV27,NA,TGTGCCAGCAGTTCCCAGGAGAACACCGGGGAGCTGTTTTTT,CASSSQENTGELFF
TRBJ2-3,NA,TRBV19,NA,TGTGCCAGTAGTATTGCTAGCCCAGATACGCAGTATTTT,CASSIASPDTQYF
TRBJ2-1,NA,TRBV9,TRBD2,TGTGCCAGCAGCGTAAATCAACTAGCGGGAAACAATGAGCAGTTCTTC,CASSVNQLAGNNEQFF
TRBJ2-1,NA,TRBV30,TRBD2,TGTGCCTGGAGTGTAAGTCGGACTAGCGGGAGTACGAATGAGCAGTTCTTC,CAWSVSRTSGSTNEQFF
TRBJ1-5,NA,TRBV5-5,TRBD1,TGTGCCAGCAGCAGAGACAGGGGTACTAGTCAGCCCCAGCATTTT,CASSRDRGTSQPQHF
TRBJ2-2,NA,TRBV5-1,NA,TGCGCCAGCAGCTTACGGGGGAACACCGGGGAGCTGTTTTTT,CASSLRGNTGELFF
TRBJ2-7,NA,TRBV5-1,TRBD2,TGCGCCAGCAGCTTGCGGGGGGGCGAGCAGTACTTC,CASSLRGGEQYF
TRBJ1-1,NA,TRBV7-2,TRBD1,TGTGCCAGCAGCTTAGTTGGAGGGACAGCCACTGAAGCTTTCTTT,CASSLVGGTATEAFF
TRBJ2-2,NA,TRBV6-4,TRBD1,TGTGCCAGCAGTGGGACAGGGGGCAACACCGGGGAGCTGTTTTTT,CASSGTGGNTGELFF
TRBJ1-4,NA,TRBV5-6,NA,TGTGCCAGCAGCTGGAGGACCGGGCAAGGGAAAAAACTGTTTTTT,CASSWRTGQGKKLFF
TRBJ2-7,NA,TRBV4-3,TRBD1,TGCGCCAGCAGCCAAGGAAAAGGACAGGGTTTGGGCGAGCAGTACTTC,CASSQGKGQGLGEQYF
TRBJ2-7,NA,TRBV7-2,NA,TGTGCCAGCAGCTTAGTGAGGGACTCAGCGTCGTTATCCTACGAGCAGTACTTC,CASSLVRDSASLSYEQYF
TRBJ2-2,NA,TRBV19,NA,TGTGCCAGTAGTATCCAGACGAACACCGGGGAGCTGTTTTTT,CASSIQTNTGELFF
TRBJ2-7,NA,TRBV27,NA,TGTGCCAGCAGCATGTCCGGGACTCCGTTCTCCTACGAGCAGTACTTC,CASSMSGTPFSYEQYF
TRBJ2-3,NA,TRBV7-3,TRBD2,TGTGCCAGCAGCTTAGCGGGAGGTCGGGATACGCAGTATTTT,CASSLAGGRDTQYF
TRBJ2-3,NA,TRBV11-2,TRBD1,TGTGCCAGCAGCTTCGGGACAGGGAATACAGATACGCAGTATTTT,CASSFGTGNTDTQYF
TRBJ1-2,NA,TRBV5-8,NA,TGTGCCAGCACGGGGATTATCTATGGCTACACCTTC,CASTGIIYGYTF
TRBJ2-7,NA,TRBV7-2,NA,TGTGCCAGCAGCTTAATTCGGGTCTCCTACGAGCAGTACTTC,CASSLIRVSYEQYF
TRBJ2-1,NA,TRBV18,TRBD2,TGTGCCAGCTCGCCCGAGGGTCTAGCGGGAGGAGGAGAGCAGTTCTTC,CASSPEGLAGGGEQFF
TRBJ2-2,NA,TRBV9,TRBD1,TGTGCCAGCAGCTTCGGACAGGGACAAAGTGCCGGGGAGCTGTTTTTT,CASSFGQGQSAGELFF
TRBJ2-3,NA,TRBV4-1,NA,TGCGCCAGCAGCCAAGATTGGCACGCCCAAGCGGGCACAGATACGCAGTATTTT,CASSQDWHAQAGTDTQYF
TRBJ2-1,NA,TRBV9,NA,TGTGCCAGCACCCGCGACTCGAGCTCCTACAATGAGCAGTTCTTC,CASTRDSSSYNEQFF
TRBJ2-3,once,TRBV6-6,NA,TGTGCCAGCAGCGCGGAAGGCGCCCATACGCAGTATTTT,CASSAEGAHTQYF
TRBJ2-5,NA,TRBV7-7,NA,TGTGCTAGCAGCTTAGGGCACCGAGAGACCCAGTACTTC,CASSLGHRETQYF
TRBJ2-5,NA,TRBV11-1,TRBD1,TGTGCCAGCAGCCCTGGGCAGGGGGAAGAGACCCAGTACTTC,CASSPGQGEETQYF
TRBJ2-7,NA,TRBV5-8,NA,TGTGCCAGCAGCACTCGGGTCTGGGGGGTGAGAGAGCAGTACTTC,CASSTRVWGVREQYF
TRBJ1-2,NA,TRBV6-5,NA,TGTGCCAGCAGTTACCCAGGGTTACTTGGCTATGGCTACACCTTC,CASSYPGLLGYGYTF
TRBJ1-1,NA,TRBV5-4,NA,TGTGCCAGCAGCTTAGAGCAGGGTGGGACTGAAGCTTTCTTT,CASSLEQGGTEAFF
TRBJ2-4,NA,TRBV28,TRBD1,TGTGCCAGCAGTAGGGACAGGGGGGCATCAGTAAACATTCAGTACTTC,CASSRDRGASVNIQYF
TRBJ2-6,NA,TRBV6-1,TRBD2,TGTGCCAGCAGGGGAGGGTCTGGGGCCAACGTCCTGACTTTC,CASRGGSGANVLTF
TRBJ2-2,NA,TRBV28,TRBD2,TGTGCCAGCAGTTTAGTAGCGGGAGGGACCGGGGAGCTGTTTTTT,CASSLVAGGTGELFF
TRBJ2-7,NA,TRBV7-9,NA,TGTGCCAGCAGCTTAGGAATTTCCCAAGCTGACGAGCAGTACTTC,CASSLGISQADEQYF